The T cell receptor beta chain under discussion was sequenced for a study of Tregs in tolerant kidney transplant recipients (dated 2019 in TCRdb). Broadly, across the study: Transplants used related donors with nonmyeloablative bone marrow transplantation; mixed chimerism was transient in the human trials. The study used TCRbeta sequencing to identify donor-specific regulatory T cells before combined kidney and bone marrow transplantation, then tracked those cells after transplant. The study at large found these results: Although technical replication error seemed to be minimal, the question of biological reproducibility was not addressed directly. The study was constrained by small patient numbers, and validation of the findings is required in larger populations and under other immunosuppression protocols. In tolerant patients, donor-specific Tregs expanded more than Tregs overall, which suggests antigen-driven rather than nonspecific expansion. For some patients, the PCR primers changed as time went on, which meant samples from those patients could not be compared with one another at the nucleotide level. Expanding Tregs with activated donor B cells appeared to identify the most biologically relevant and donor-specific TCRbeta repertoire.

A remark on this clone: The antigen it binds to is not known. The input lacks base qualities; no much larger clone sits a single base away.

For TCRbeta CDR3 sequencing, genomic DNA from the sorted cells was extracted using the QIAGEN DNeasy Blood and Tissue Kit. Through immunoSEQ, high-throughput TCRbeta CDR3 sequencing was done commercially, including PCR amplification with internal controls and bias correction. The original pipeline was this. Unique productive TCRbeta sequences were defined by CDR3 nucleotide sequence when primers matched and otherwise by CDR3 amino acid sequence together with Vbeta and Jbeta genes. To correct sorting error, sequences shared between sorted populations at a frequency ratio of 2:1 or less were removed; the rest were assigned to the higher population. A sequence was defined as donor-reactive if the sequence was expanded at least 5-fold in CFSE-low cells compared with unstimulated cells and had a frequency of at least 0.01% in CFSE-low cells. Jensen-Shannon divergence calculated on the top 100 TCRbeta sequences ranked by frequency was used to measure repertoire divergence. For any sample with multiple sequencing runs, sorting error was corrected in each run separately before the runs were pooled. This immuneACCESS table, as held by TCRdb, lists in-frame sequences with V and J called but not all clones. Of the missing ones, under half trace to an unresolved V gene in checked studies; the others have no known cause. From that table come the V and J calls and clone size; the DNA was used to work out D and trimming. The sample table records some 74,000 clones; around 90% of these occur just once. Clones ranked in the top ten supply about 0.3% of the sample.

This specimen's time point label, per the study, means: blood sample drawn before combined kidney and bone marrow transplant. Unstimulated Tregs (CD4+CD25+CD127-), CD4+ non-Tregs (CD4+CD25-), CD4 and CD8 cells were FACS-sorted from thawed PBMCs. Thawed PBMCs were rested overnight at 37 degrees C with approximately 200 IU/ml IL-2 before Treg sorting. A few combined kidney and bone marrow transplant recipients from the ITN036ST trial were included as patients, and samples were available only from these trial subjects. Healthy control blood was processed to PBMCs with a Ficoll density gradient and then cryopreserved, whereas patient PBMCs were collected both before and after transplant. The germline V gene yields MNHEY for CDR1 and SVGAGI for CDR2. The CDR3 sequence holds 14 residues, the cysteine and phenylalanine included. The only DNA kept is the CDR3, 42 bases in frame from the first base. The V and J ends are trimmed by 6 bases and 3 bases, leaving 14 bases between them.

Sample: Tregs from blood, taken before the transplant. The V and J segments used are TRBV6-5 and TRBJ1-1; 5 matching bases give a weak D call of TRBD1. This clonotype was sampled from a human donor who received a combined kidney and bone marrow transplant. The CDR3 region reads CASRRRDGYTEAFF. The nucleotides read TGTGCCAGCAGGCGACGGGACGGCTACACTGAAGCTTTCTTT.